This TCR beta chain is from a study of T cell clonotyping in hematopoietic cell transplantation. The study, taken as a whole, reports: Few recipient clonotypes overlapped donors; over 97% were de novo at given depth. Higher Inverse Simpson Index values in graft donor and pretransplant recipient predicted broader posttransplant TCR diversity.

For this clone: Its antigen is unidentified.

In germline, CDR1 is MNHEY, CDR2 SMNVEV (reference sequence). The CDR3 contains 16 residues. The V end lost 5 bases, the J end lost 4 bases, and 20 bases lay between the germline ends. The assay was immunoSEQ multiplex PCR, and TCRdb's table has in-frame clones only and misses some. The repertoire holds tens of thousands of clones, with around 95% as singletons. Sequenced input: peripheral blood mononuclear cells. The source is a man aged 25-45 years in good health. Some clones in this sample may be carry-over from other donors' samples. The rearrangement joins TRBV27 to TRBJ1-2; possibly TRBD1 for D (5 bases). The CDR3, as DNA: TGTGCCAGCAGTCCCCAGACAGTTACTCGAGGCTATGGCTACACCTTC. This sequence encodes CASSPQTVTRGYGYTF.